The rows below give T cell receptor beta chains drawn from one sample of a study of regulatory T cells in long-lasting Graves disease. TCRdb reanalysed the multiplex PCR reads using MiXCR and keeps one entry per CDR3 protein. Seen here are 350,000 to 500,000 distinct CDR3 sequences, around 20% observed once, and the top ten hold roughly 13%. This material consisted of peripheral blood mononuclear cells (PBMCs), taken when the disease was refractory, from a patient treated with antithyroid drugs. These receptors all stem from a female donor with Graves disease. Both conserved end residues are part of each CDR3. Each record gives: J gene, V gene, CDR3 protein.

J: TRBJ1-4
V: TRBV20-1
CDR3: CSARDPRQGLTNEKLFF

J: TRBJ2-7
V: TRBV28
CDR3: CASARVYEQYF

J: TRBJ1-2
V: TRBV20-1
CDR3: CSAWTGSYGYTF

J: TRBJ1-1
V: TRBV28
CDR3: CASSLFRADEAFF

J: TRBJ2-7
V: TRBV2
CDR3: CASSEARTPRLGYEQYF

J: TRBJ1-5
V: TRBV6-1
CDR3: CASSPTGQGENQPQHF

J: TRBJ2-7
V: TRBV7-9
CDR3: CASSLVSTAYEQYF

J: TRBJ2-5
V: TRBV20-1
CDR3: CSARPINRVGETQYF

J: TRBJ2-7
V: TRBV20-1
CDR3: CSALTWGDYEQYF

J: TRBJ1-6
V: TRBV20-1
CDR3: CSAVIRDSRSPLHF

J: TRBJ2-1
V: TRBV10-3
CDR3: CAIRGGQGAVNEQFF

J: TRBJ2-3
V: TRBV15
CDR3: CATSRQPGLAGNTDTQYF

J: TRBJ2-7
V: TRBV28
CDR3: CASSFAGASYEQYF

J: TRBJ2-3
V: TRBV2
CDR3: CASSEETARATDTQYF

J: TRBJ2-7
V: TRBV28
CDR3: CASSLVGAISYEQYF

J: TRBJ2-7
V: TRBV28
CDR3: CASSSFGTGTGYEQYF

J: TRBJ1-5
V: TRBV19
CDR3: CASSYLTTGGYQPQHF

J: TRBJ2-2
V: TRBV12-3/TRBV12-4
CDR3: CASASLVAGELFF

J: TRBJ2-4
V: TRBV9
CDR3: CASSVDYSAKNIQYF

J: TRBJ2-6
V: TRBV6-1
CDR3: CASSVDSSGTNVLTF

J: TRBJ2-7
V: TRBV5-4
CDR3: CASRNPDRGLGEQYF

J: TRBJ1-2
V: TRBV4-1
CDR3: CASSQGLRGSNYGYTF

J: TRBJ2-5
V: TRBV19
CDR3: CASGGDETQYF

J: TRBJ2-5
V: TRBV28
CDR3: CASSTGLPRETQYF

J: TRBJ2-7
V: TRBV18
CDR3: CASSPPFAGGLYEQYF

J: TRBJ1-1
V: TRBV20-1
CDR3: CSARSPSGGSWMNTEAFF

J: TRBJ2-5
V: TRBV7-2
CDR3: CASSSPRGSGSLETQYF

J: TRBJ1-3
V: TRBV7-8
CDR3: CASSVTTGGGYTIYF

J: TRBJ2-2
V: TRBV15
CDR3: CATSIERRFPRPGELFF

J: TRBJ2-7
V: TRBV7-8
CDR3: CASSGRESTPYF

J: TRBJ1-1
V: TRBV2
CDR3: CASRYRDMNTEAFF

J: TRBJ2-6
V: TRBV5-4
CDR3: CASSRLAGGTGANVLTF

J: TRBJ2-7
V: TRBV9
CDR3: CASSEGGTGGIMYEQYF

J: TRBJ2-7
V: TRBV28
CDR3: CASSSPGLADPYEQYF

J: TRBJ2-2
V: TRBV11-2
CDR3: CASSLDRLAGNTGELFF

J: TRBJ1-1
V: TRBV5-1
CDR3: CASSAPTGNTEAFF

J: TRBJ2-5
V: TRBV7-8
CDR3: CASSWGLAKQETQYF

J: TRBJ1-5
V: TRBV27
CDR3: CASSPKGSNQPQHF

J: TRBJ1-1
V: TRBV9
CDR3: CASSVDGTNTEAFF

J: TRBJ2-5
V: TRBV5-4
CDR3: CASSFTLQETQYF

J: TRBJ2-7
V: TRBV19
CDR3: CASQERSGSYEQYF

J: TRBJ2-2
V: TRBV19
CDR3: CASSQYGGQANTGELFF

J: TRBJ2-7
V: TRBV18
CDR3: CASSPGAEYEQYF

J: TRBJ1-1
V: TRBV29-1
CDR3: CSATTGGEGAFF

J: TRBJ1-1
V: TRBV2
CDR3: CASKGSTGPPNTEAFF

J: TRBJ1-1
V: TRBV4-1
CDR3: CASSQSGQGRVFF

J: TRBJ2-7
V: TRBV4-1
CDR3: CASSQGDYSYEQYF

J: TRBJ2-2
V: TRBV7-3
CDR3: CASSSAGLAGGTGELFF

J: TRBJ2-1
V: TRBV7-6
CDR3: CASSLESWDRHYNEQFF

J: TRBJ1-3
V: TRBV14
CDR3: CASSRQDLSGNTIYF

J: TRBJ2-5
V: TRBV20-1
CDR3: CSVTLANQETQYF

J: TRBJ2-7
V: TRBV27
CDR3: CASSLGLTSYEQYF

J: TRBJ1-1
V: TRBV6-5
CDR3: CASSYLPPDTEAFF

J: TRBJ1-5
V: TRBV2
CDR3: CASSDRFSNQPQHF

J: TRBJ2-5
V: TRBV20-1
CDR3: CSAPTSGRGETQCF

J: TRBJ2-1
V: TRBV5-1
CDR3: CASSLEAGVYNEQFF

J: TRBJ1-1
V: TRBV19
CDR3: CASSIDQLNTEAFF

J: TRBJ2-4
V: TRBV7-6
CDR3: CASSSRLAGGPGVQNIQYF

J: TRBJ2-4
V: TRBV27
CDR3: CASSSTGRGNIQYF

J: TRBJ1-1
V: TRBV29-1
CDR3: CSVRDGMNTEAFF